The present T cell receptor (beta chain) was sequenced within a study of CD8 T cells in Susac syndrome. The germline V gene has CDR1 LGHNT and CDR2 FRNRAP. The CDR3 loop spans 11 amino acids. The ends were cut back, 7 bases at V and 6 bases at J, with 8 bases in the middle. Whole-study findings and limits: The study recognized that its TCR sequencing and HLA analysis covered a relatively small number of individuals.

Sequencing of TCR beta was undertaken in CD8+ and CD4+ T cells derived from blood. TEMRA cells were FACS-enriched, unlike CD8+ and CD4+ T cells, which were negatively isolated. To note about this clonotype: Its specificity is unknown.

Random-hexamer reverse transcription was applied to about 0.45 to 1 ug RNA. Across 54 Vbeta and 13 Jbeta, immunoSEQ multiplex PCR amplified TCR beta CDR3. Via MiXCR, TCRdb re-called the immunoSEQ multiplex PCR reads, giving one row per CDR3 protein. The sample has 150,000 to 250,000 distinct CDR3 sequences, around 96% seen once. The chain employs TRBV12-5 and TRBJ2-3; D unclear. This receptor was obtained from a human donor with multiple sclerosis. The sample comprised CD4+ T cells from PBMCs. The CDR3 region has the DNA TGTGCTAGTGCCGACGGGGATACGCAGTATTTT. This codes for CASADGDTQYF. Based on the CDR3 plus reference TRBV12-5 and TRBJ2-3, the full variable domain is DARVTQTPRHKVTEMGQEVTMRCQPILGHNTVFWYRQTMMQGLELLAYFRNRAPLDDSGMPKDRFSAEMPDATLATLKIQPSEPRDSAVYFCASADGDTQYFGPGTRLTVL.